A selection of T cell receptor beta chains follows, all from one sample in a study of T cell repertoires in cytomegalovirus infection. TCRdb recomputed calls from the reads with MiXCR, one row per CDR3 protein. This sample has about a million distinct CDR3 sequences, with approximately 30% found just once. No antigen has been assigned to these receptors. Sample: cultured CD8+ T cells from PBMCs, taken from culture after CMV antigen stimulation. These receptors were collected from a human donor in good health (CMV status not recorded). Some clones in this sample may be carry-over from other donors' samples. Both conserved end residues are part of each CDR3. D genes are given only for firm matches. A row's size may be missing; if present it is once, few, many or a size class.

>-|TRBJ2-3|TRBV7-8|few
TGTGCCAGCAGCTTCCGAAGGACGGGGACCACAGATACGCAGTATTTT
CASSFRRTGTTDTQYF
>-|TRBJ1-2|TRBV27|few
TGTGCCAGCAAGTCTGGAGGGGGGTACTATGGCTACACCTTC
CASKSGGGYYGYTF
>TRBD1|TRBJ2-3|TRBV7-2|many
TGTGCCAGCAGCCGTACAGGGGGCGAGGTAGATACGCAGTATTTT
CASSRTGGEVDTQYF
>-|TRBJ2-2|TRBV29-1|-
TGCAGCGTTCCGGGGCGAAGAGCCGGGGAGCTGTTTTTT
CSVPGRRAGELFF
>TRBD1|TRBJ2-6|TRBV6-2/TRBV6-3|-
TGTGCCAGCAGTTACTCCAGGGACAGGAGGCTCTCTGGGGCCAACGTCCTGACTTTC
CASSYSRDRRLSGANVLTF
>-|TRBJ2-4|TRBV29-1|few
TGCAGCGGAATGACGGATAGCAAAAACATTCAGTACTTC
CSGMTDSKNIQYF
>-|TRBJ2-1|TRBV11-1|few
TGTGCCAGCAGCTTGAGATTCGCAGCGCCTGGAAATGAGCAGTTCTTC
CASSLRFAAPGNEQFF
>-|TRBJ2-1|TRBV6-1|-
TGTGCCAGCAGTGAAGCGGGTTGGCGGTTCTTC
CASSEAGWRFF
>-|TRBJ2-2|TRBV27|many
TGTGCCAGCAGTTTTGGGTCCGGGGAGCTGTTTTTT
CASSFGSGELFF
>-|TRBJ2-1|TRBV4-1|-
TGCGCCAGCAGCCAAGCTGCTCGGGGTTCCTACAATGAGCAGTTCTTC
CASSQAARGSYNEQFF
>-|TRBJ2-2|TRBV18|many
TGTGCCAGCTCACCACCGCTCCGGTTCACCGGGGAGCTGTTTTTT
CASSPPLRFTGELFF
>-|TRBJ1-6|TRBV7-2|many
TGTGCCAGCAGCTTATCTTTCTCGGAGAAGGGTTCACCCCTCCACTTT
CASSLSFSEKGSPLHF
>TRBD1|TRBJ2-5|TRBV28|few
TGTGCCAGCAGTTTTCCGGGACAGGGACAAGAGACCCAGTACTTC
CASSFPGQGQETQYF
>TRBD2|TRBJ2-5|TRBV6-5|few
TGTGCCAGCAGTAATCGGACTAGCGGGGAAGAGACCCAGTACTTC
CASSNRTSGEETQYF
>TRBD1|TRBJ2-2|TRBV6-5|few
TGTGCCAGCAGCCAGACAGGGGTGAACACCGGGGAGCTGTTTTTT
CASSQTGVNTGELFF
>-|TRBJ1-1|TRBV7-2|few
TGTGCCAGCAGCCCTGAATGGGGCACTGAAGCTTTCTTT
CASSPEWGTEAFF
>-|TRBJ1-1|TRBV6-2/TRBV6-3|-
TGTGCCAGCAGCCACGAGTCAGTCACTGAAGCTTTCTTT
CASSHESVTEAFF
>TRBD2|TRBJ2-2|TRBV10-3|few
TGTGCCATCTGGACTAGCGGAGAGAACACCGGGGAGCTGTTTTTT
CAIWTSGENTGELFF
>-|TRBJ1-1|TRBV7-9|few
TGTGCCAGCAGCTTAGGTATTAGACACCTCGAGAACACTGAAGCTTTCTTT
CASSLGIRHLENTEAFF
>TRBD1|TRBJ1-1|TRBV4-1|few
TGCGCCAGCAGCCAAAATGGACAGGGCCCTGAAGCTTTCTTT
CASSQNGQGPEAFF
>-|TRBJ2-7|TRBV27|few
TGTGCCAGCGGAGGGACCTACGAGCAGTACTTC
CASGGTYEQYF
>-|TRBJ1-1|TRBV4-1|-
TGCGCCAGCAGCCAAGCGTACCTGAGACCGAACACTGAAGCTTTCTTT
CASSQAYLRPNTEAFF
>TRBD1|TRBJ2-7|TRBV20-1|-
TGCAGTGCTTGGACAGGGGAAGGGTACGAGCAGTACTTC
CSAWTGEGYEQYF
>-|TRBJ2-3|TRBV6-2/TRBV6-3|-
TGTGCCAGCAGTCTATCACTAGGATTGGCAGATACGCAGTATTTT
CASSLSLGLADTQYF
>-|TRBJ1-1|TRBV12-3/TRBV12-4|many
TGTGCCAGCAAGAGGGGAAACACTGAAGCTTTCTTT
CASKRGNTEAFF
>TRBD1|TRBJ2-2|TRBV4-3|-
TGCGCCAGCAGCCAAACAGGGGGCAGAGACACCGGGGAGCTGTTTTTT
CASSQTGGRDTGELFF
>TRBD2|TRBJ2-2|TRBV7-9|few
TGTGCCAGCAGCTCTAGTCGTCAGCCCCTGACTAGCGGGGGACCGAACACCGGGGAGCTGTTTTTT
CASSSSRQPLTSGGPNTGELFF
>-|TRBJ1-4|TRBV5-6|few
TGTGCCAGCAGCTTGAATGTAGGGGGGCGAAGTCGGGAAAAACTGTTTTTT
CASSLNVGGRSREKLFF
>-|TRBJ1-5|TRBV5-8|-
TGTGCCAGCAGCCGGACTAGTGGGAGCAATCAGCCCCAGCATTTT
CASSRTSGSNQPQHF
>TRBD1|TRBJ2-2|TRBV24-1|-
TGTGCCACCAGTGATCCTCGGACAGGGAGCCGCTTTAACACCGGGGAGCTGTTTTTT
CATSDPRTGSRFNTGELFF
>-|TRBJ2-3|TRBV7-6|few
TGTGCCAGCAGCTCCCTCCCAGGTAGCACAGATACGCAGTATTTT
CASSSLPGSTDTQYF
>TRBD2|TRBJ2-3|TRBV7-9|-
TGTGCCAGCAGCTTTTTTGTCGCCAACGGGGGGGCCGCAGATACGCAGTATTTT
CASSFFVANGGAADTQYF
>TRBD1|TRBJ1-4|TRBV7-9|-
TGTGCCAGCAGCTCGGGACAGGGATTTGAAAAACTGTTTTTT
CASSSGQGFEKLFF
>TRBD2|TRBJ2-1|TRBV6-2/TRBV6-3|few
TGTGCCAGCGCTGCGGGGGGAACCTACAATGAGCAGTTCTTC
CASAAGGTYNEQFF
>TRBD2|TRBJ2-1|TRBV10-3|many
TGTGCCATCAGTGACCCACTAGCGGGGAGAACTTACGAGCAGTTCTTC
CAISDPLAGRTYEQFF
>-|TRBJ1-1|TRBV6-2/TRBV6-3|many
TGTGCCAGCAAGAACACTGAAGCTTTCTTT
CASKNTEAFF
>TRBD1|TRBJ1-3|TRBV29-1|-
TGCAGCGTTGGACAGGGAGCAAACACCATATATTTT
CSVGQGANTIYF
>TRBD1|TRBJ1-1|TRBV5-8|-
TGTGCCAACCTCAGGGGGCTTGGGAACACTGAAGCTTTCTTT
CANLRGLGNTEAFF
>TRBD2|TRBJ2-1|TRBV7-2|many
TGTGCCAGCAGCTTCGGGCTAGCGGGGTATGAGCAGTTCTTC
CASSFGLAGYEQFF
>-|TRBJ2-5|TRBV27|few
TGTGCCAGCAGTTTCGCGGGGATCCAGTACTTC
CASSFAGIQYF
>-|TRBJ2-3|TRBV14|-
TGTGCCAGCAGCCAAGGAAGAGGGGGTGCGACAGATACGCAGTATTTT
CASSQGRGGATDTQYF
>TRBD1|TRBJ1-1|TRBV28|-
TGTGCCAGGACAGGGGACGGGGACACTGAAGCTTTCTTT
CARTGDGDTEAFF
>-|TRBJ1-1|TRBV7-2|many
TGTGCCAGCAGTCCGAACCCATGGCCATTAATGAACACTGAAGCTTTCTTT
CASSPNPWPLMNTEAFF
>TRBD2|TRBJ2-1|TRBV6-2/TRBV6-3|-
TGTGCCAGCAGTTACCTGGGCTTACTAGCGGAGCCCGTCTTCTTC
CASSYLGLLAEPVFF
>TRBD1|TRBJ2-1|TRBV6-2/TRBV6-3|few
TGTGCCAGCAGTTACCCCAACAGGGGTTCCTACAATGAGCAGTTCTTC
CASSYPNRGSYNEQFF
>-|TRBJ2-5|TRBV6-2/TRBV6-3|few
TGTGCCAGCAGTACACAGGGGACCCAGTACTTC
CASSTQGTQYF
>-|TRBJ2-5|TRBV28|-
TGTGCCAGCACCCTGAGGGGACAAATCCAAGAGACCCAGTACTTC
CASTLRGQIQETQYF
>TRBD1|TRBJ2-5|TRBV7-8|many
TGTGCCAGCAGCTTAAGTCCGACAGGGCCCAAAGGGGCCCAGTACTTC
CASSLSPTGPKGAQYF